These 18 T cell receptor beta chains were sequenced from one sample in a study of regulatory T cells in long-lasting Graves disease. Construction of TCR beta libraries relied on iRepertoire HTBI primers and on Arm-PCR targeting CDR3 regions. TCRdb reprocessed the multiplex PCR reads with MiXCR, giving one entry per CDR3 protein. Of 350,000 to 500,000 distinct CDR3 sequences listed, about 17% were seen once; the top ten hold approximately 11%. Indicated time point: newly diagnosed GD, antithyroid drugs for less than 3 months. Generation of the TCR library employed RNA extracted from PBMCs. These data also formed part of another study, on T cells in Graves' hyperthyroidism and ophthalmopathy.

The sample here was peripheral blood mononuclear cells (PBMCs), taken at new diagnosis, from a patient treated with antithyroid drugs. The receptors were gathered from a woman younger than 45 with Graves disease.

As for this clonotype: A read error is possible here, since a much larger clone lies one base away. The chain carries TRBV18 and TRBJ2-1; weak D call: TRBD2 (6 bases). CDR1 and CDR2 (germline): KGHSH, LQKENI. V was clipped by 4 bases and J by 3 bases, with 16 bases between them. This CDR3 is built from 16 residues. The CDR3 is CASSLVGGIVYNEQFF. As DNA, the CDR3 is TGTGCCAGCTCACTGGTTGGCGGGATAGTCTACAATGAGCAGTTCTTC.

The rearrangement uses TRBV5-1 and TRBJ2-1; the D is unclear. Germline V gene data show CDR1 as SGHRS and CDR2 as YFSETQ. The CDR3 extends over 12 amino acids. The V end was cut by 2 bases, the J end by 5 bases, with 5 bases between. CDR3 amino acids: CASSLYDNEQFF. DNA for the CDR3: TGCGCCAGCAGCTTATACGACAATGAGCAGTTCTTC.

This clonotype has only a few counts. The gene calls are TRBV20-1 and TRBJ2-7, with 11 bases matching TRBD2. The CDR3 length is 13 residues. CDR1 is DFQATT and CDR2 is SNEGSKA in the germline V gene (reference sequence). J gave up 3 bases and V 4 bases, and 2 bases lay outside the gene matches. The CDR3 loop is CSATGTSGYEQYF. CDR3 DNA sequence: TGCAGTGCTACCGGGACTAGCGGCTACGAGCAGTACTTC.

This clonotype occurred a few times. The rearrangement joins TRBV5-6 to TRBJ1-4; D ambiguous. CDR3 length equals 12 residues. Looked up from germline, CDR1 is SGHDT and CDR2 is YYEEEE. The ends were cut back, 0 bases at V and 9 bases at J, with 6 bases in the middle. The CDR3 nucleotides read TGTGCCAGCAGCTTGGCCGGGCAAAAACTGTTTTTT. This encodes CASSLAGQKLFF. The full variable domain, completed using reference TRBV5-6 and TRBJ1-4, is DAGVTQSPTHLIKTRGQQVTLRCSPKSGHDTVSWYQQALGQGPQFIFQYYEEEERQRGNFPDRFSGHQFPNYSSELNVNALLLGDSALYLCASSLAGQKLFFGSGTQLSVL.

This clonotype has a count of ten or more. J is TRBJ2-7 and V is TRBV6-5; D is uncertain. This CDR3 is 13 amino acids long. The germline V and J ends were trimmed by 2 bases and 2 bases, with 7 bases remaining between them. Germline V lookup: CDR1 MNHEY, CDR2 SVGAGI. The CDR3 nucleotides read TGTGCCAGCAGTTACCAGGAGCCCTACGAGCAGTACTTC. It encodes CASSYQEPYEQYF.

This clonotype was found many times. This chain connects TRBV20-1 to TRBJ2-7; the D gene could be TRBD1 or TRBD2 (5 bases each). CDR3 length equals 14 residues. Trimming shortened V by 3 bases and J by 8 bases, and 20 bases separated the two germline ends. Germline values: CDR1 DFQATT, CDR2 SNEGSKA (reference sequence). The CDR3 DNA sequence: TGCAGTGCTAGCGGAGGTAGGATAAACAGGAAGCAGTACTTC. Protein sequence: CSASGGRINRKQYF.

This clonotype was recorded many times. The chain joins TRBV20-1 to TRBJ2-3; possibly TRBD1 for D (5 bases). The CDR3 sequence is 15 residues long. CDR1 DFQATT and CDR2 SNEGSKA come from the germline V gene (reference sequence). Trimming took off 3 bases at V and 5 bases at J, with 18 bases between the two ends. The CDR3 loop reads CSASPGHVQGDTQYF. CDR3 coding DNA: TGCAGTGCTAGCCCCGGACATGTTCAGGGAGATACGCAGTATTTT.

This clonotype was recorded at least ten times. The chain couples TRBV27 to TRBJ1-1; D call uncertain. The V end was cut by 5 bases, the J end by 0 bases, with 10 bases between. CDR3 length: 14 residues. CDR1 MNHEY and CDR2 SMNVEV come from the germline V gene (reference sequence). CDR3 in amino acids: CASSPQTMNTEAFF. As DNA, the CDR3 is TGTGCCAGCAGTCCTCAGACTATGAACACTGAAGCTTTCTTT.

This chain uses TRBV5-4 with TRBJ2-2; tentatively, D is TRBD2 (5 bases). CDR1 and CDR2 from the germline V gene are SGHNT and YYREEE (reference sequence). The CDR3 sequence is 14 residues long. V lost 1 base, J lost 7 bases, and 11 bases lay in between. CDR3 region: CASSLRDRGGELFF. The CDR3, as DNA: TGTGCCAGCAGCTTGCGAGACCGGGGCGGGGAGCTGTTTTTT. Filled out from reference TRBV5-4 and TRBJ2-2, the complete variable domain reads ETGVTQSPTHLIKTRGQQVTLRCSSQSGHNTVSWYQQALGQGPQFIFQYYREEENGRGNFPPRFSGLQFPNYSSELNVNALELDDSALYLCASSLRDRGGELFFGEGSRLTVL.

This clonotype was seen ten or more times. The chain couples TRBV20-1 to TRBJ2-2; possible D gene TRBD2, 6 bases. This CDR3 region has 15 residues. Trimming removed 0 bases from V and 4 bases from J, with 12 bases in between. CDR1 is DFQATT and CDR2 is SNEGSKA in the germline V gene (reference sequence). CDR3 DNA: TGCAGTGCTAGAGAACCCACTAGCAGCACCGGGGAGCTGTTTTTT. This codes for CSAREPTSSTGELFF.

The table lists this clonotype with many counts. The V gene is TRBV7-8, the J gene TRBJ1-2; D is ambiguous. The CDR3 sequence is 11 residues long. Germline V CDR1 and CDR2: SGHVS, FQNEAQ. Trimming took 8 bases from V and 8 from J, leaving 12 bases between them. CDR3 sequence reads: CASRNYEGYTF. Here the CDR3 DNA reads TGTGCCAGCCGCAACTATGAAGGCTACACCTTC. Variable domain in full (rest from reference TRBV7-8 and TRBJ1-2): GAGVSQSPRYKVAKRGQDVALRCDPISGHVSLFWYQQALGQGPEFLTYFQNEAQLDKSGLPSDRFFAERPEGSVSTLKIQRTQQEDSAVYLCASRNYEGYTFGSGTRLTVV.

This clonotype was counted many times. This chain connects TRBV27 to TRBJ2-1; 7 bases agree with TRBD2. Losses at the gene ends were 3 bases for V and 5 bases for J; bases not matched to a gene: 10. Germline CDR1 reads MNHEY; CDR2 reads SMNVEV (reference sequence). The CDR3 is made up of 16 amino acids. CDR3 residues: CASSLKRDHVDNEQFF. CDR3 nucleotide sequence: TGTGCCAGCAGTTTGAAGCGGGACCACGTTGACAATGAGCAGTTCTTC.

The sample holds many counts of this clonotype. The rearrangement links TRBV3-1 to TRBJ2-3, with TRBD2 identical over 15 bases. Germline V CDR1 and CDR2: LGHDT, YNNKEL (reference sequence). V lost 3 bases, J lost 8 bases, and 6 bases stayed unmatched. The CDR3 length is 16 residues. CDR3: CASSHRGLAGGRTQYF. For the CDR3, the DNA is TGTGCCAGCAGCCACCGGGGACTAGCGGGAGGTCGTACGCAGTATTTT.

This clonotype was found many times. V is TRBV27 and J is TRBJ2-2, with D perhaps matching TRBD2 (5 bases). CDR1 is MNHEY, CDR2 SMNVEV, per germline (reference sequence). The CDR3 totals 14 residues. Trimming took 8 bases from V and 1 from J, leaving 11 bases between them. This chain's CDR3 is CASSYGKNTGELFF. The CDR3 bases are TGTGCCAGCTCGTACGGGAAGAACACCGGGGAGCTGTTTTTT.

The chain carries TRBV30 and TRBJ2-2; D is possibly TRBD1 or TRBD2 (5 bases each). The CDR3 consists of 14 residues. V was trimmed by 4 bases and J by 2 bases, leaving 11 bases between them. Germline V gene lookup returns CDR1 GTSNPN and CDR2 SVGIG (reference sequence). This CDR3 is CAWTGPVNTGELFF. CDR3 DNA sequence: TGTGCCTGGACGGGACCAGTCAACACCGGGGAGCTGTTTTTT.

The chain combines TRBV5-1 with TRBJ2-3; 12 nucleotides agree with TRBD2. The CDR3 covers 17 residues. CDR1 SGHRS and CDR2 YFSETQ come from the germline V gene. Trimming took 4 bases from V and 2 from J; bases not matched to a gene: 8. The CDR3 loop is CASSPRLAGDLTDTQYF. The DNA of the CDR3 is TGCGCCAGCAGCCCCCGACTAGCGGGAGACCTCACAGATACGCAGTATTTT. Full variable domain (outside the CDR3, taken from reference TRBV5-1 and TRBJ2-3): KAGVTQTPRYLIKTRGQQVTLSCSPISGHRSVSWYQQTPGQGLQFLFEYFSETQRNKGNFPGRFSGRQFSNSRSEMNVSTLELGDSALYLCASSPRLAGDLTDTQYFGPGTRLTVL.

This clonotype was seen ten or more times. This chain joins TRBV20-1 and TRBJ2-7, with TRBD2 matching over 9 bases. Germline trimming cut 1 base from V and 3 bases from J; bases unmatched to any gene: 4. This CDR3 has 14 residues. Germline V CDR1 and CDR2: DFQATT, SNEGSKA (reference sequence). Here the CDR3 DNA reads TGCAGTGCTAGAGGACTAGCGGATTACTACGAGCAGTACTTC. Its translation: CSARGLADYYEQYF.

The chain recombines TRBV12-3 or TRBV12-4 with TRBJ1-3; D unclear. This CDR3 has 14 amino acids. V was trimmed by 3 bases and J by 8 bases, leaving 14 bases between them. CDR3 nucleotides: TGTGCCAGCAGTTTTTCCCCCCGTTCCCACACCATATATTTT. Its translation is CASSFSPRSHTIYF.